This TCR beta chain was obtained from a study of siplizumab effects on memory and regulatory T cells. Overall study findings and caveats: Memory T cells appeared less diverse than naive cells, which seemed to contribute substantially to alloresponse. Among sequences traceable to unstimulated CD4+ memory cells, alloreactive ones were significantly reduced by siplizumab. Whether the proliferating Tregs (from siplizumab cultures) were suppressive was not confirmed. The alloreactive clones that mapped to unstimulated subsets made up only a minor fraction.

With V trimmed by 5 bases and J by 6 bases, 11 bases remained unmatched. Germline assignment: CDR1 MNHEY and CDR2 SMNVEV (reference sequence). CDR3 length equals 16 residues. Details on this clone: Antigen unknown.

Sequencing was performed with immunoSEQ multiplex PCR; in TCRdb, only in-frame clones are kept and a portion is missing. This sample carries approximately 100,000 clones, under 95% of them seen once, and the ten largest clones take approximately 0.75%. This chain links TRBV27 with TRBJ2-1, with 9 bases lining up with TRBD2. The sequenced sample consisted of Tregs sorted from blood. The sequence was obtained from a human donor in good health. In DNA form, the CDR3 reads TGTGCCAGCAGTCATCGGGCGGGAGGGCCTCGCAATGAGCAGTTCTTC. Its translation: CASSHRAGGPRNEQFF.